The 27 T cell receptor beta chains below come from one sample, sequenced in a study of tumor and adjacent non-tumor tissue in lung cancer. RNA was extracted from bulk tissue without any cell sorting. Three rounds of nested PCR, following a modified ARM-PCR protocol, produced the TCRbeta library. MiXCR, applied by TCRdb to the multiplex PCR reads, yields one record per CDR3 protein. The table lists about 70,000 distinct CDR3 sequences, approximately 73% of them singletons, with 25% to 30% in the top ten. The source material was lung tumor tissue. Receptor source: a man in his 60s with non-small cell lung cancer.

This clonotype was picked up one time. One end of the junction varies from germline; a read error may be responsible. CDR3 bases: TGTGTCAGCAGCCGGTGGGGAAAGCGGCCAGATACACAGTATTTT. The encoded protein is CVSSRWGKRPDTQYF. The chain is built from TRBV5-5 and TRBJ2-3, with D maybe TRBD2 (5 bases). Germline values: CDR1 SGHKS, CDR2 YYEKEE (reference sequence). This CDR3 spans 15 amino acids.

V gene TRBV30 combines with J gene TRBJ2-5; TRBD1 might be the D (5 bases). The germline gives CDR1 GTSNPN, CDR2 SVGIG (reference sequence). The CDR3 is 13 residues long. Trimming took off 1 base at V and 5 bases at J, with 11 bases between the two ends. The CDR3 here is CAWSASGLETQYF. Here the CDR3 DNA reads TGTGCCTGGAGTGCGTCAGGGTTGGAGACCCAGTACTTC.

This chain joins TRBV20-1 and TRBJ2-1; the D is unclear. The germline V gene encodes CDR1 DFQATT and CDR2 SNEGSKA (reference sequence). The CDR3 length is 13 residues. V was pared by 3 bases and J by 6 bases, with 12 bases between. The CDR3 sequence is CSARSQACNEQFF. As DNA, the CDR3 is TGCAGTGCTAGGAGCCAAGCGTGCAATGAGCAGTTCTTC.

This clonotype was detected many times. This chain links TRBV20-1 with TRBJ2-1; 13 bases agree with TRBD2. The CDR3 runs 19 residues. Looked up from germline, CDR1 is DFQATT and CDR2 is SNEGSKA (reference sequence). Unmatched junction bases numbered 14, after V lost 3 bases and J lost 3 bases. CDR3 amino acids: CSASKPGLAGVRVYNEQFF. The CDR3, as DNA: TGCAGTGCTAGTAAGCCCGGACTAGCGGGAGTGAGGGTCTACAATGAGCAGTTCTTC.

Regarding this clonotype: No conserved phenylalanine or tryptophan ends this CDR3, so it is likely a read error. The J gene is TRBJ2-3, the V gene TRBV5-5; maybe TRBD2 (5 bases). CDR3 length equals 15 residues. V lost 4 bases, J lost 10 bases, and 22 bases lay in between. Germline CDR1 reads SGHKS; CDR2 reads YYEKEE (reference sequence). CDR3 in amino acids: CASSRWGERPDSQYI. DNA for the CDR3: TGTGCCAGCAGCCGGTGGGGAGAGCGGCCTGATTCGCAGTATATT.

Worth noting for this clonotype: The CDR3 ends on some other residue instead of the conserved phenylalanine or tryptophan, so this is likely a read error. The chain links TRBV6-5 to TRBJ1-3; no clear D gene. CDR1 is MNHEY, CDR2 SVGAGI, per germline. The CDR3 covers 16 residues. Trimming took off 4 bases at V and 2 bases at J, with 15 bases between the two ends. Here the CDR3 DNA reads TGTGCCAGCAGTTTCTCTCGAGGGTCCACTGGAAACACCATATATTCT. Its protein product is CASSFSRGSTGNTIYS.

This clonotype occurred many times. The gene calls are TRBV6-1 and TRBJ1-5; D gene unclear. Trimming cost V 1 base and J 3 bases, with 4 bases left between them. Germline V lookup: CDR1 MNHNS, CDR2 SASEGT. This CDR3 is built from 13 residues. The CDR3 DNA reads as TGTGCCAGCAGTGAAGGTCACAATCAGCCCCAGCATTTT. Translated: CASSEGHNQPQHF.

A remark on this clonotype: Germline is not matched at one junction end, which may reflect a read error. The chain combines TRBV20-1 with TRBJ2-1; unclear D gene. The CDR3 length is 16 residues. Looked up from germline, CDR1 is DFQATT and CDR2 is SNEGSKA (reference sequence). CDR3 nucleotide sequence: TGCAGTGTTAGAGATCGCGTCTTGCCCGGCTACGATGAGCAGCTCTTC. It is translated as CSVRDRVLPGYDEQLF.

The gene calls are TRBV29-1 and TRBJ2-7; no firm D call. CDR3 length equals 11 residues. In germline, CDR1 is SQVTM, CDR2 ANQGSEA. V gave up 4 bases and J gave up 5 bases, with 9 bases separating them. CDR3 loop: CSVGHVNEQYF. The CDR3 nucleotides read TGCAGCGTTGGACATGTAAACGAGCAGTACTTC.

A single count supports this clonotype. One end of the junction varies from germline; a read error may be responsible. The chain links TRBV20-1 to TRBJ2-3; weak D call: TRBD2 (5 bases). The germline V gene has CDR1 DFQATT and CDR2 SNEGSKA (reference sequence). The CDR3 length is 16 residues. The CDR3 sequence: CSALRSEGARTDTQCF. For the CDR3, the DNA is TGCAGTGCCCTCAGGTCCGAGGGAGCGCGCACAGATACGCAATGTTTT.

This clonotype was observed a handful of times. The chain carries TRBV20-1 and TRBJ1-2; a possible D gene is TRBD1 (6 bases). The V and J ends lost 1 base and 4 bases respectively, with 13 bases between them. Germline V lookup: CDR1 DFQATT, CDR2 SNEGSKA (reference sequence). The CDR3 is 14 amino acids. The CDR3 loop is CSARGGADTYGYTF. CDR3 nucleotide sequence: TGCAGTGCTAGAGGGGGGGCAGACACCTATGGCTACACCTTC.

For this clonotype: The junction and the germline gene differ at one end; a read error may be behind it. The chain carries TRBV20-1 and TRBJ2-7, with 14 bases fitting TRBD2. This CDR3 has 15 amino acids. Germline V gene sequence: CDR1 DFQATT, CDR2 SNEGSKA (reference sequence). The CDR3 sequence: CSARKGLAGGREHHF. CDR3 in DNA: TGCAGTGCCAGAAAAGGACTAGCGGGAGGACGAGAGCACCACTTC.

A remark on this clonotype: Lacking the conserved final phenylalanine or tryptophan, this CDR3 likely reflects a read error. V and J are TRBV12-3 or TRBV12-4 and TRBJ2-5; D is unclear. There are 13 residues in the CDR3. This chain's CDR3 is CVSSQSPQETQYL. As DNA, the CDR3 is TGTGTCAGCAGCCAGTCTCCTCAAGAGACCCAGTACCTC.

For this clonotype: At one of its ends the junction is not consistent with the germline gene, which may arise from a read error. V and J are TRBV6-7 and TRBJ2-3; D gene uncertain. The J call may not be correct, given that the DNA end is closer to TRBJ1-5. TRBV6-7 is known as an ORF, though its function is uncertain. The CDR3 spans 16 residues. The DNA for the CDR3 is TGTACCAGCAGTTATACGAGCGGGAGGGCGGCAGATACGCAGCATTTT. It codes for CTSSYTSGRAADTQHF.

Note on this clonotype: A read error may produce the germline difference seen at one junction end. The chain employs TRBV11-3 and TRBJ2-3; D ambiguous. Germline CDR1 and CDR2: SGHNT and YENEEA. The CDR3 covers 13 residues. In DNA, the CDR3 is TGTGTCAACAGCTTAGTCCCCCAAGATACGCAGTACTTT. It is translated as CVNSLVPQDTQYF.

The V gene is TRBV6-1, the J gene TRBJ2-3, with 7 bases aligning to TRBD1. Germline lookup yields CDR1 MNHNS and CDR2 SASEGT. The junction had 8 bases not matched to a gene; V was cut back by 7 bases and J by 4 bases. The CDR3 length is 14 residues. The CDR3 is CASTVRQGADTQYF. In DNA, the CDR3 is TGTGCCAGCACTGTAAGACAGGGCGCAGATACGCAGTATTTT.

The chain links TRBV28 to TRBJ2-2; D is unresolved. Between the trimmed V and J ends, which lost 6 bases and 3 bases, there was a span of 14 bases. The CDR3 is 15 residues long. From germline, CDR1 is MDHEN and CDR2 SYDVKM. DNA of the CDR3: TGTGCCAGCAGGCTCGATCAGGCGTACACCGGGGAGCTGTTTTTT. It encodes CASRLDQAYTGELFF.

This clonotype was counted once. Germline and junction disagree at one end, which may indicate a read error. The rearrangement joins TRBV20-1 to TRBJ2-1; D is possibly TRBD2 (6 bases). The CDR3 runs 14 residues. Germline lookup yields CDR1 DFQATT and CDR2 SNEGSKA (reference sequence). Written as DNA, the CDR3 is TGCAGTGCAATGCCGGGGGACGGGTACAATCAGCAGTTCTTC. Translation: CSAMPGDGYNQQFF.

In this sample, this clonotype turned up a few times. One end of the junction does not line up with germline, which may come from a read error. This chain links TRBV6-5 with TRBJ2-3, with 13 bases lining up with TRBD2. The CDR3 spans 18 residues. CDR1 MNHEY and CDR2 SVGAGI come from the germline V gene. The CDR3 spells CASSYSPSLAGGPYTHYF. DNA for the CDR3: TGTGCCAGCAGTTATTCTCCATCACTAGCGGGAGGGCCTTATACGCATTATTTT.

Concerning this clonotype: It may be a read error: a sequence one base away is much more abundant. No conserved phenylalanine or tryptophan is present at the end of the CDR3, so a read error is the likely explanation. The CDR3 protein is CSVPGSSGREAEQFL. CDR3 DNA: TGCAGCGTTCCAGGGAGTAGCGGGAGAGAGGCTGAGCAGTTCCTC. The V call is TRBV29-1, the J call TRBJ2-1, with 9 bases matching TRBD2. CDR3 length: 15 residues. Trimming removed 5 bases from V and 9 bases from J; junction bases left unmatched: 14. In germline, CDR1 is SQVTM, CDR2 ANQGSEA.

Notes on this clonotype: A junction end diverges from the germline sequence, so it may reflect a read error. The CDR3 DNA reads as TGCTGCCCCCGAAGGCAGGGTTCCTCCAATGAGCAGTTCTTC. Its protein is CCPRRQGSSNEQFF. The chain has TRBV29-1 and TRBJ2-1, with D tentatively TRBD1 (5 bases). CDR1 and CDR2 from the germline V gene are SQVTM and ANQGSEA. CDR3 length: 14 residues.

With regard to this clonotype: The conserved final phenylalanine or tryptophan is absent from the CDR3, which likely points to a read error. The CDR3 DNA is TGCAGTGTGTCCTCTTTACGGGAGACGAACACTGAAGCTTTCATT. As protein: CSVSSLRETNTEAFI. The V gene is TRBV20-1, the J gene TRBJ1-1; no clear D gene. This CDR3 region has 15 residues. Between the trimmed V and J ends, which lost 7 bases and 1 base, there was a span of 19 bases. The germline V gene has CDR1 DFQATT and CDR2 SNEGSKA (reference sequence).

As to this clonotype: A junction boundary mismatches the germline segment, possibly from a read error. The chain carries TRBV20-1 and TRBJ1-5; D is uncertain. The V gene's germline CDR1 is DFQATT and CDR2 SNEGSKA (reference sequence). The CDR3 is made up of 15 amino acids. CDR3 in amino acids: CSTRRPGRVNQPQHF. In DNA form, the CDR3 reads TGCAGTACTAGAAGACCCGGACGGGTAAATCAGCCCCAGCATTTT.

This clonotype was seen only a few times. Likely a read error: the CDR3 ends without its conserved phenylalanine or tryptophan. No DNA is shown, since the ends of the CDR3 on it are uncertain; the CDR3 is the one TCRdb lists. This chain uses TRBV20-1 with TRBJ2-7; the listed D gene, TRBD1, was not tested against the DNA. Per the germline V gene, CDR1 is DFQATT and CDR2 is SNEGSKA (reference sequence). The CDR3 region is 14 residues in length, termini included. The CDR3 region is CSAPLTGGRNEQYL.

This clonotype was observed at least ten times. This chain uses TRBV12-3 or TRBV12-4 with TRBJ2-7, with 12 positions matching TRBD2. Germline trimming cut 6 bases from V and 5 bases from J; bases unmatched to any gene: 5. CDR3 size: 14 residues. CDR3 DNA sequence: TGTGCCAGCAGACCGACTAGCGGGAGAAACGAGCAGTACTTC. Translating it yields CASRPTSGRNEQYF.

The genes are TRBV20-1 and TRBJ2-5; D is undetermined. There are 11 residues in the CDR3. Germline CDR1 and CDR2: DFQATT and SNEGSKA (reference sequence). The V gene lost 3 bases and the J gene lost 11 bases, with 13 bases spanning the gap. The CDR3 coding sequence is TGCAGTGCTAGCGCCAAAGAGAAACAGTACTTC. Residues: CSASAKEKQYF.

As regards this clonotype: Compared with germline, one end of the junction differs, possibly owing to a read error. The rearrangement links TRBV20-1 to TRBJ2-1; D may be TRBD2 (5 bases). The CDR3 covers 14 residues. Germline V gives CDR1 DFQATT, CDR2 SNEGSKA (reference sequence). CDR3 in DNA: TGCAGAGCTAGAGGGCAGCGAATGCACAACGAGCAGTTCTTC. This translates into CRARGQRMHNEQFF.